This TCR beta chain came from a study of T cell responses to AZD1222 COVID-19 vaccine. Broader study findings: At baseline, just a handful of AZD1222 recipients tested seropositive. Regions left unmutated in variants are reportedly the target of nearly half of spike-specific TCRs. Scientists sampled the repertoires only once the peak T cell response had passed. Mapped onto spike, vaccine-associated CD4 TCRs spanned it and were dominant at 160-218 and 743-854.

With regard to this clone: Its specificity is unknown.

Sequencing used immunoSEQ multiplex PCR; TCRdb keeps in-frame clones, though not all of them. The table lists around 190,000 clones, around nine tenths of them singletons. Germline CDR1 reads ENHRY; CDR2 reads SYGVKD. This CDR3 contains 14 residues. The trim removed 4 bases at V and 12 bases at J, leaving 11 bases unmatched. The chain combines TRBV10-3 with TRBJ1-2; TRBD1 agrees at 10 bases. The source is an adult who received the AZD1222 COVID-19 vaccine. The input for sequencing was peripheral blood, taken 28 days after the second AZD1222 dose. The CDR3 is CAISALPGQGIDTF. For the CDR3, the DNA is TGTGCCATCAGTGCCTTACCGGGACAGGGGATCGACACCTTC.